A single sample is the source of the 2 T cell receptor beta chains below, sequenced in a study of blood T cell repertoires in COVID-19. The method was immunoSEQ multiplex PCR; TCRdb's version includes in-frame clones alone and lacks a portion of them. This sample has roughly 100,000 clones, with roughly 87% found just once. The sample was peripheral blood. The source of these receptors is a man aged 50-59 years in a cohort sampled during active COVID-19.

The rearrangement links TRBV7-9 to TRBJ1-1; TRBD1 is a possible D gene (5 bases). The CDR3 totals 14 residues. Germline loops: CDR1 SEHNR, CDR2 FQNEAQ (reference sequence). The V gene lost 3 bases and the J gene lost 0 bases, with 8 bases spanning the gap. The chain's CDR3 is CASSFRQLNTEAFF. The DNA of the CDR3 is TGTGCCAGCAGCTTTCGACAGTTGAACACTGAAGCTTTCTTT.

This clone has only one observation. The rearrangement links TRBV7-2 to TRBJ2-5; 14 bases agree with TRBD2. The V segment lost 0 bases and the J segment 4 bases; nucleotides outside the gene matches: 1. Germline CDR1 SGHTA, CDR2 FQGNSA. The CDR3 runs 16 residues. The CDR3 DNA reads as TGTGCCAGCAGCTTAGCTGGGACTAGCGGGGGAGAGACCCAGTACTTC. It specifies CASSLAGTSGGETQYF.